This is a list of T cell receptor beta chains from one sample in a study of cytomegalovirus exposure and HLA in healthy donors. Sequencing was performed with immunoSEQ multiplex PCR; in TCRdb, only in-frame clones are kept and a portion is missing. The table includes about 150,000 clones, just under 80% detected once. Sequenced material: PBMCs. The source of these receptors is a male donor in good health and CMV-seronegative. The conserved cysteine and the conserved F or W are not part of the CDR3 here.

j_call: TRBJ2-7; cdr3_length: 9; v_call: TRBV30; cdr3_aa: AWSVRDEQY
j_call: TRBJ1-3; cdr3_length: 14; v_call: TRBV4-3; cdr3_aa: ASSQEIGGPGNTIY
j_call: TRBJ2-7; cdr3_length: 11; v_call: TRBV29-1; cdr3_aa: SVERDRGDEQY
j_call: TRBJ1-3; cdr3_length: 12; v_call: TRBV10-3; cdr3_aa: AISEPGSGNTIY
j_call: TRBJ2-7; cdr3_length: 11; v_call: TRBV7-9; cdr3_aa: ASSPGGPYEQY
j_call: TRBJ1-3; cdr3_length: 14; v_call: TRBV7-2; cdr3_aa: ASSSQVRGSGNTIY
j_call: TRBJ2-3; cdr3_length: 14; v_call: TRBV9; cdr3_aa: ASSVEAGGSTDTQY
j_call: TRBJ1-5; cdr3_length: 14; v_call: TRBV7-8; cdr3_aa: ASSYRTGYSNQPQH
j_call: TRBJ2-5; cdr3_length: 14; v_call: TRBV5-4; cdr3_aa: ASSRTAGGPVGTQY
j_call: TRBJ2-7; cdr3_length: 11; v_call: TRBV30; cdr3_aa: AGLRDRGYEQY
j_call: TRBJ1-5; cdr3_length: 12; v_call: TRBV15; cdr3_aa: ATSGWKGGQPQH
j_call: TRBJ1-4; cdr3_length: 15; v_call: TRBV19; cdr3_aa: ASSFRGQGATNEKLF
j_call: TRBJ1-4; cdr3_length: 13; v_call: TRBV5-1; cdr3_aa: ASSPTPQEDEKLF
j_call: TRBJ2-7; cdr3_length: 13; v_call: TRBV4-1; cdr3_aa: ASSLRQGADYEQY
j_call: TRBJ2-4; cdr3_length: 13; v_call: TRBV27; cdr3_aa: ASSSSSLAKNIQY
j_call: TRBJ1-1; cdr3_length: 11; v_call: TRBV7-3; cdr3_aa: ASSKQENTEAF
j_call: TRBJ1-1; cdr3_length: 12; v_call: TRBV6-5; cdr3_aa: ASSLGTGGTEAF
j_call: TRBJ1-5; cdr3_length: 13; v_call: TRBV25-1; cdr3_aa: ASSDPRGGDQPQH
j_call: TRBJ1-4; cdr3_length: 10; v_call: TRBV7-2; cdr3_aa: ASSLAAQLLF
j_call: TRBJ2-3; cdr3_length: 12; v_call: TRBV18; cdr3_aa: ASSPTGGTDTQY
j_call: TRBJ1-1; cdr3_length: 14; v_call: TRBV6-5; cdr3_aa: ASSYPPGGGFTEAF
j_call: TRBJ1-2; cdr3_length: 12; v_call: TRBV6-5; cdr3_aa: ASRPTEGTYGYT
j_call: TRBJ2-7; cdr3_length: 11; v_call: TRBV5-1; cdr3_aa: ASSSGQSYEQY
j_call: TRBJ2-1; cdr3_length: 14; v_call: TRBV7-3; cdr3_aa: ASSLIRRGGYSEQF
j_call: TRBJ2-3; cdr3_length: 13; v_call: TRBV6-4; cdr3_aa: ASSRGTSGTDTQY
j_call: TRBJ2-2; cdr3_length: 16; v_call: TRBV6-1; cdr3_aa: ASSEAWVGTFLTGELF
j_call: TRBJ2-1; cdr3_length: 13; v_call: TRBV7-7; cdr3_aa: ASSATSGGINEQF
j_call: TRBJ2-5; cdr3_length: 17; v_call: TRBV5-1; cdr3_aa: ASSLAPGLAGGFQETQY
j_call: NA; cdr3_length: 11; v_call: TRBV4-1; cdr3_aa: ASSPGQYYEQY
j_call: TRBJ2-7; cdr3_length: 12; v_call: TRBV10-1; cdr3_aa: ASSGQGRIDEQY
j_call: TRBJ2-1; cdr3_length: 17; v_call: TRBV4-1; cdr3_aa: ASSQGWTSGVRAYNEQF
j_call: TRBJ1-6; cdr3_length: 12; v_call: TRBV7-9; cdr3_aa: ASSFSDYNSPLH
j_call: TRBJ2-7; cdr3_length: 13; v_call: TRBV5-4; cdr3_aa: ASSLRTGSKYEQY
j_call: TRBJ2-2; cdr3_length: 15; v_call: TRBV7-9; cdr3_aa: ASGGLSGDMNTGELF
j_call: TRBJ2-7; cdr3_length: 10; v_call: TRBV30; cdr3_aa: AWNRGAYEQY
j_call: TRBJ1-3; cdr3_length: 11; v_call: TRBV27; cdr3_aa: ASSARGGDTIY
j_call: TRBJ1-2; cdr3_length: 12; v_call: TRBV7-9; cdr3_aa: ASSQTGGGYGYT
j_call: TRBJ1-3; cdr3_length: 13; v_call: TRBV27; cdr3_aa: ASRPGGQTGNTIY
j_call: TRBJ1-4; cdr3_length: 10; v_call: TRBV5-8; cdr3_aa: ATRGRGEKLF
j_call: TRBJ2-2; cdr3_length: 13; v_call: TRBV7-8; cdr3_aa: ASSLGTDLTGELF
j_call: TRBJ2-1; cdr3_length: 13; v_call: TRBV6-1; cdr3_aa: ASSGGHSSYNEQF
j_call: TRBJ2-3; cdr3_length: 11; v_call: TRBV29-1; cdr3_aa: SVRTASTDTQY
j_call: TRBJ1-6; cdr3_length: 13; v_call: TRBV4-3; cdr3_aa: ASSQEGQGGSPLH
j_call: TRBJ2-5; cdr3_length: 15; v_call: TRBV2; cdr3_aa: ASSRGQGAFREETQY
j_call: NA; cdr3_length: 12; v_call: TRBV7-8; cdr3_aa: ASSFDRGVVEQY
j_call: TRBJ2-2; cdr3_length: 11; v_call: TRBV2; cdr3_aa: ASSDGATGELF
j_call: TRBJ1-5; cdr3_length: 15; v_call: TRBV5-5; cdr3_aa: ASHRGEPMHSNQPQH
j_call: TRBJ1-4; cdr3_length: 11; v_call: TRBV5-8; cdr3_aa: ASSPLQGGKLF
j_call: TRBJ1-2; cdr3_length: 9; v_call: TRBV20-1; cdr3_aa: SARWGGGYT
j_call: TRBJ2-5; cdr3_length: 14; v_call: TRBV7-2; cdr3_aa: ASSSLWRGGQETQY